Presented here are 13 T cell receptor beta chains from one specimen sequenced in a study of tumor and adjacent non-tumor tissue in lung cancer. Three rounds of nested PCR, following a modified ARM-PCR protocol, produced the TCRbeta library. TCRdb processed the multiplex PCR reads anew with MiXCR; each CDR3 protein has one entry. Of 80,000 to 130,000 distinct CDR3 sequences in the sample, around three fifths were seen once. The template was RNA from unsorted bulk tissue. Distant lung tissue was collected more than 3 cm away from the tumor edge. The sample was distant non-tumor lung tissue. These receptors originate from a man aged 30 to 45 with non-small cell lung cancer.

The rearrangement joins TRBV28 to TRBJ1-5; D remains unclear. Trimming pared 5 bases from V and 9 bases from J, leaving 14 bases between. The CDR3 totals 13 residues. Germline V gene lookup returns CDR1 MDHEN and CDR2 SYDVKM. The CDR3 region is CASSGPEPPPQHF. For the CDR3, the DNA is TGTGCCAGCAGTGGGCCAGAGCCGCCGCCCCAGCATTTT.

A remark on this clonotype: This CDR3 fails to terminate in the conserved phenylalanine or tryptophan, so it likely reflects a read error. The chain employs TRBV6-5 and TRBJ1-1; the D gene is possibly TRBD1 (6 bases). Trimming pared 6 bases from V and 2 bases from J, leaving 7 bases between. The CDR3 is 12 amino acids. Per germline, CDR1 MNHEY and CDR2 SVGAGI. DNA for the CDR3: TGTGCCAGCAGGGACAGAAACACTGAAGCTTTCTTA. Translating it yields CASRDRNTEAFL.

This clonotype came up once. A much larger clone lies a single base off, so this may be a read error. Since no conserved phenylalanine or tryptophan closes the CDR3, a read error is the likely cause. The rearrangement joins TRBV24-1 to TRBJ2-3; TRBD1 matches 7 bases. Germline values: CDR1 KGHDR, CDR2 SFDVKD. The CDR3 sequence is 16 residues long. Germline trimming cut 7 bases from V and 0 bases from J; bases unmatched to any gene: 9. The CDR3 sequence: CATSGTGTESTDTQYY. The CDR3 nucleotides read TGTGCCACCAGCGGAACCGGGACAGAGAGCACAGATACGCAGTATTAT.

The rearrangement links TRBV4-1 to TRBJ2-3; possibly TRBD2 for D (5 bases). This CDR3 comprises 20 residues. The germline V gene has CDR1 MGHRA and CDR2 YSYEKL. V lost 6 bases and J 5 bases, leaving 33 bases between the germline ends. CDR3 nucleotide sequence: TGCGCCAGCAGACCCCCTCTTAGAGGTGGATTTTTTGAGAGGGTAGATACGCAGTATTTT. Translation: CASRPPLRGGFFERVDTQYF.

With regard to this clonotype: The CDR3 carries no conserved terminal phenylalanine or tryptophan, so it likely arises from a read error. The rearrangement uses TRBV20-1 and TRBJ2-2; TRBD2 is a possible D gene (7 bases). The CDR3 is made up of 15 amino acids. Germline CDR1 DFQATT, CDR2 SNEGSKA (reference sequence). CDR3 DNA: TGCAGTGTGCTCCGGGGGGCTACGAACACAGGGGAGCTGTTTTCT. The encoded protein is CSVLRGATNTGELFS.

Comments on this clonotype: A much larger clone differs from this one at a single base, so this may be a read error. The chain carries TRBV11-1 and TRBJ1-1; D is perhaps TRBD1 (6 bases). Germline assignment: CDR1 SGHAT and CDR2 FQDESV (reference sequence). The length of the CDR3 is 14 residues. CDR3 DNA sequence: TGTGCCAGCAGCTTAAGGGGGGACTCGGCGCTGAAGCTCTTT. This gives the protein CASSLRGDSALKLF.

This clonotype showed up many times. The V gene is TRBV29-1, the J gene TRBJ1-1; D might be TRBD1 (5 bases). The ends were cut back, 5 bases at V and 12 bases at J, with 19 bases in the middle. The CDR3 spans 12 residues. CDR1 SQVTM and CDR2 ANQGSEA come from the germline V gene. CDR3 nucleotides: TGCAGCGTTTCGGTCTCCCTCACGGGGCCTTTCTTT. This translates into CSVSVSLTGPFF. Together with reference TRBV29-1 and TRBJ1-1, the CDR3 gives the full variable domain: SAVISQKPSRDICQRGTSLTIQCQVDSQVTMMFWYRQQPGQSLTLIATANQGSEATYESGFVIDKFPISRPNLTFSTLTVSNMSPEDSSIYLCSVSVSLTGPFFGQGTRLTVV.

This clonotype has more than one count but fewer than ten. The gene calls are TRBV11-2 and TRBJ2-1; D is undetermined. Per germline, CDR1 SGHAT and CDR2 FQNNGV. This CDR3 is 14 amino acids long. V lost 4 bases, J lost 16 bases, and 23 bases lay in between. Here the CDR3 reads CASSSRPITNERFF. CDR3 DNA sequence: TGTGCCAGCAGCTCGAGACCCATCACTAATGAGCGATTCTTC.

For this clonotype: Mismatch with germline at one junction end may stem from a read error. The rearrangement links TRBV29-1 to TRBJ2-1; 7 bases match TRBD2. This CDR3 comprises 14 residues. CDR1 is SQVTM and CDR2 is ANQGSEA in the germline V gene. The CDR3 reads CSVDDGGGWYEQFF. DNA of the CDR3: TGTAGTGTTGATGACGGCGGGGGATGGTATGAGCAGTTCTTC.

The V call is TRBV11-2, the J call TRBJ2-3; 7 nucleotides match TRBD1. The junction had 20 bases not matched to a gene; V was cut back by 5 bases and J by 15 bases. Germline CDR1 SGHAT, CDR2 FQNNGV. The CDR3 has 15 residues. The CDR3 region has the DNA TGTGCCAGCAGCCTAGGTGTAGGGGGCACAGATATGCAATATTTT. It is translated as CASSLGVGGTDMQYF.

About this clonotype itself: Just one base apart from a much larger clone, this may be a read error. The chain joins TRBV20-1 to TRBJ2-7; possibly TRBD1 or TRBD2 for D (5 bases each). Trimming cost V 5 bases and J 3 bases, with 20 bases left between them. This CDR3 contains 15 residues. Germline CDR1 and CDR2: DFQATT and SNEGSKA (reference sequence). The CDR3 DNA is TGCAGTGCTGACCCTCTGGGGGAGATTGGCTACGAGCAGTACTTC. As protein: CSADPLGEIGYEQYF.

As to this clonotype: Mismatch with germline at one junction end may stem from a read error. V gene TRBV12-3 or TRBV12-4 combines with J gene TRBJ2-3, with 8 bases aligning to TRBD1. This CDR3 is built from 16 residues. CDR3 residues: CASGETGARDADMQYF. The DNA of the CDR3 is TGTGCCAGCGGGGAGACAGGGGCCAGGGACGCAGATATGCAGTATTTT.

This clonotype was seen once. The chain uses TRBV20-1 and TRBJ2-5; the D is unclear. The CDR3 contains 15 residues. The V end was cut by 0 bases, the J end by 5 bases, with 16 bases between. CDR1 DFQATT and CDR2 SNEGSKA come from the germline V gene (reference sequence). CDR3 in amino acids: CSARDGWPEHETQYF. CDR3 sequence (DNA): TGCAGTGCTAGAGATGGTTGGCCGGAGCACGAGACCCAGTACTTC.